Following are 13 T cell receptor beta chains from one sample sequenced in a study of vaccination effects on CD4 cells after COVID-19 (dated by TCRdb to 2022 to 2024). Library creation used the immunoSEQ multiplex PCR assay. As stored in TCRdb, this immuneACCESS dataset retains in-frame rearrangements with V and J assigned. A fraction of the clones does not appear; measured against another copy, unresolved V genes explain less than half of the discrepancy, and the remainder lacks a known reason. The sample table lists approximately 58,000 clones, around three quarters of them with a count of one. The biggest ten clones account for approximately 3% of the sample. No antigen has been identified for these receptors. After 10 to 11 days of culture, CD4+ T cells were isolated with the EasySep CD4+ T cell isolation kit. The sample here was CD4+ T cells from PBMCs cultured without peptide, taken before COVID-19 vaccination. The receptors shown here come from a human donor who received a COVID-19 vaccine.

This clone was seen just once. The gene calls are TRBV7-3 and TRBJ2-3, with 7 bases matching TRBD1. The V segment lost 5 bases and the J segment 6 bases; nucleotides outside the gene matches: 8. This CDR3 spans 14 amino acids. The germline gives CDR1 SGHTA, CDR2 FQGTGA. CDR3 sequence reads: CASSRDRVDDTQYF. DNA for the CDR3: TGTGCCAGCAGCCGCGACAGGGTGGACGATACGCAGTATTTT. Drawing the rest from reference TRBV7-3 and TRBJ2-3, the complete variable domain is GAGVSQTPSNKVTEKGKYVELRCDPISGHTALYWYRQSLGQGPEFLIYFQGTGAADDSGLPNDRFFAVRPEGSVSTLKIQRTERGDSAVYLCASSRDRVDDTQYFGPGTRLTVL.

The rearrangement joins TRBV5-5 to TRBJ2-6; D not certain. The V end was cut by 3 bases, the J end by 0 bases, with 10 bases between. The length of the CDR3 is 16 residues. Germline CDR1 reads SGHKS; CDR2 reads YYEKEE (reference sequence). The CDR3, as DNA: TGTGCCAGCAGCTCACAGTTTAACTCTGGGGCCAACGTCCTGACTTTC. Amino acid sequence: CASSSQFNSGANVLTF. The variable domain in full, with the rest retrieved from reference TRBV5-5 and TRBJ2-6, is DAGVTQSPTHLIKTRGQQVTLRCSPISGHKSVSWYQQVLGQGPQFIFQYYEKEERGRGNFPDRFSARQFPNYSSELNVNALLLGDSALYLCASSSQFNSGANVLTFGAGSRLTVL.

The genes are TRBV24-1 and TRBJ2-2; 7 bases match TRBD1. This CDR3 region has 14 residues. V was pared by 4 bases and J by 6 bases, with 4 bases of the junction left unmatched. In germline, CDR1 is KGHDR, CDR2 SFDVKD. The CDR3 region is CATSDLTGSGELFF. In DNA form, the CDR3 reads TGTGCCACCAGTGACTTGACAGGGTCCGGGGAGCTGTTTTTT.

The chain combines TRBV7-2 with TRBJ2-5; a weak D match, TRBD1 (6 bases). This CDR3 is built from 15 residues. From germline, CDR1 is SGHTA and CDR2 FQGNSA. Between the trimmed V and J ends, which lost 0 bases and 5 bases, there was a span of 13 bases. CDR3 loop: CASSLARTARETQYF. The CDR3 nucleotides read TGTGCCAGCAGCTTAGCCCGGACAGCGCGGGAGACCCAGTACTTC. Looking up the rest from reference TRBV7-2 and TRBJ2-5 gives the full variable domain: GAGVSQSPSNKVTEKGKDVELRCDPISGHTALYWYRQSLGQGLEFLIYFQGNSAPDKSGLPSDRFSAERTGGSVSTLTIQRTQQEDSAVYLCASSLARTARETQYFGPGTRLLVL.

The chain couples TRBV4-1 to TRBJ1-5, with a possible D match to TRBD1 (6 bases). The length of the CDR3 is 16 residues. Germline CDR1 is MGHRA and CDR2 is YSYEKL. V was clipped by 4 bases and J by 5 bases, with 18 bases between them. CDR3 amino acids: CASSPRGGPGDQPQHF. The CDR3 DNA sequence: TGCGCCAGCAGCCCCCGGGGTGGCCCAGGGGATCAGCCCCAGCATTTT.

The V and J genes are TRBV5-1 and TRBJ1-1, with a possible D match to TRBD1 (6 bases). Trimming left V 7 bases short and J 1 base short, with 11 bases between. Looked up from germline, CDR1 is SGHRS and CDR2 is YFSETQ. The CDR3 covers 13 residues. CDR3 in amino acids: CASGMDRNTEAFF. The CDR3 nucleotides read TGCGCCAGCGGCATGGACAGGAACACTGAAGCTTTCTTT.

The chain carries TRBV29-1 and TRBJ1-4, with 10 bases matching TRBD1. J was trimmed by 6 bases and V by 6 bases; bases with no gene match: 4. Germline lookup yields CDR1 SQVTM and CDR2 ANQGSEA. The CDR3 covers 13 residues. The chain's CDR3 is CSVRGQGYEKLFF. CDR3 nucleotide sequence: TGCAGCGTGCGGGGACAGGGGTATGAAAAACTGTTTTTT. Using reference TRBV29-1 and TRBJ1-4 for the parts outside the CDR3, the full variable domain is SAVISQKPSRDICQRGTSLTIQCQVDSQVTMMFWYRQQPGQSLTLIATANQGSEATYESGFVIDKFPISRPNLTFSTLTVSNMSPEDSSIYLCSVRGQGYEKLFFGSGTQLSVL.

The V and J genes are TRBV5-1 and TRBJ2-1; D may match TRBD1 or TRBD2 (5 bases each). Germline V gene sequence: CDR1 SGHRS, CDR2 YFSETQ. V was trimmed by 0 bases and J by 8 bases, leaving 9 bases between them. The CDR3 is 13 residues long. The CDR3 nucleotides are TGCGCCAGCAGCTTGGTTGGGGGATATGAGCAGTTCTTC. It encodes CASSLVGGYEQFF.

This clone was recorded a few times. The chain has TRBV19 and TRBJ1-1; 8 nucleotides line up with TRBD1. Germline assignment: CDR1 LNHDA and CDR2 SQIVND (reference sequence). This CDR3 contains 14 residues. J was trimmed by 1 base and V by 8 bases; bases with no gene match: 6. The CDR3 sequence is CASYPGQGNTEAFF. Here the CDR3 DNA reads TGTGCCAGTTACCCCGGACAGGGGAACACTGAAGCTTTCTTT.

The chain is built from TRBV19 and TRBJ1-5; D remains ambiguous. V lost 3 bases and J lost 2, with 11 bases in between. CDR1 LNHDA and CDR2 SQIVND come from the germline V gene (reference sequence). This CDR3 spans 15 amino acids. DNA for the CDR3: TGTGCCAGTAGTATTCCGGGTTTGGGCAATCAGCCCCAGCATTTT. This encodes CASSIPGLGNQPQHF.

The genes are TRBV28 and TRBJ2-5; unclear D gene. Trimming removed 7 bases from V and 1 base from J, with 13 bases in between. CDR3 length: 14 amino acids. CDR1 is MDHEN and CDR2 is SYDVKM in the germline V gene. DNA for the CDR3: TGTGCCAGCATCCTGAACGGGTTCCAAGAGACCCAGTACTTC. It specifies CASILNGFQETQYF.

The chain combines TRBV24-1 with TRBJ2-5; D is undetermined. Germline V CDR1 and CDR2: KGHDR, SFDVKD. The CDR3 consists of 13 residues. Trimming removed 0 bases at V and 4 bases at J, with 5 bases between. In DNA form, the CDR3 reads TGTGCCACCAGTGATTTGGTGATAGAGACCCAGTACTTC. Translation gives CATSDLVIETQYF.

This clone was detected only once. V is TRBV28 and J is TRBJ2-7; D is perhaps TRBD2 (6 bases). Trimming cost V 7 bases and J 2 bases, with 18 bases left between them. Germline CDR1 and CDR2: MDHEN and SYDVKM. The CDR3 covers 15 residues. CDR3 DNA sequence: TGTGCCAGCACCCGGGGGTCCGGGGGTCCCTACGAGCAGTACGTC. This gives the protein CASTRGSGGPYEQYV.